A single sample gave rise to the 21 T cell receptor beta chains below, sequenced in a study of blood T cell repertoires in COVID-19. Some clones are missing from TCRdb's copy, which holds only in-frame ones; the method was immunoSEQ multiplex PCR. The top ten clones hold 18% of a sample with 200,000 or so clones, roughly 90% of them seen once. Sequenced input: peripheral blood. The receptors derive from a man aged 50 to 59 with COVID-19, enrolled during active disease.

The gene calls are TRBV4-1 and TRBJ2-3, with D perhaps matching TRBD2 (6 bases). Deletions cut 3 bases from V and 3 bases from J, with 19 bases between. Per germline, CDR1 MGHRA and CDR2 YSYEKL. The CDR3 length is 17 residues. The CDR3 DNA is TGCGCCAGCAGCCATGATGTCCTCAGGGCGGGGACAGATACGCAGTATTTT. The encoded protein is CASSHDVLRAGTDTQYF.

This chain connects TRBV5-1 to TRBJ1-1; no clear D gene. Germline lookup yields CDR1 SGHRS and CDR2 YFSETQ. The ends were cut back, 0 bases at V and 1 base at J, with 13 bases in the middle. The CDR3 spans 16 residues. The CDR3 nucleotides read TGCGCCAGCAGCTTGGTATTGGGAGGTCAGAACACTGAAGCTTTCTTT. Translating gives CASSLVLGGQNTEAFF.

The chain recombines TRBV27 with TRBJ2-1, with D perhaps TRBD1 (6 bases). Trimming took 5 bases from V and 9 from J, leaving 20 bases between them. CDR3 size: 15 residues. Germline values: CDR1 MNHEY, CDR2 SMNVEV (reference sequence). The CDR3 sequence: CASSLLRAVGGEQFF. CDR3 DNA sequence: TGTGCCAGCAGTCTTCTCAGGGCCGTAGGGGGTGAGCAGTTCTTC.

This chain links TRBV5-4 with TRBJ1-6, with no clear D. This CDR3 is built from 15 residues. CDR1 is SGHNT, CDR2 YYREEE, per germline (reference sequence). Trimming cost V 2 bases and J 10 bases, with 16 bases left between them. For the CDR3, the DNA is TGTGCCAGCAGCTTCAGACCCCAGGAGGACTCACCCCTCCACTTT. Its protein is CASSFRPQEDSPLHF.

The chain links TRBV30 to TRBJ2-3; 11 nucleotides line up with TRBD2. The length of the CDR3 is 17 residues. Germline CDR1 GTSNPN, CDR2 SVGIG (reference sequence). Trimming cost V 4 bases and J 5 bases; bases outside gene matches: 14. The CDR3 DNA follows: TGTGCCTGGACCCCCGGGGCTAGCGGGGGGCATGGAGATACGCAGTATTTT. Its translation: CAWTPGASGGHGDTQYF.

V gene TRBV30 combines with J gene TRBJ2-5, with 11 nucleotides matching TRBD1. J gave up 4 bases and V 4 bases, and 5 bases lay outside the gene matches. The CDR3 length is 14 residues. Germline loops: CDR1 GTSNPN, CDR2 SVGIG (reference sequence). Here the CDR3 reads CAWTPDRGRETQYF. CDR3 sequence (DNA): TGTGCCTGGACTCCGGACAGGGGGCGAGAGACCCAGTACTTC.

The chain joins TRBV27 to TRBJ2-7; possibly TRBD2 for D (6 bases). V dropped 4 bases and J dropped 5 bases, with 15 bases sitting between them. This CDR3 comprises 14 residues. Germline lookup yields CDR1 MNHEY and CDR2 SMNVEV (reference sequence). The CDR3 DNA reads as TGTGCCAGCAGTTGGAGGGACGGGGAGGACGAGCAGTACTTC. Its protein is CASSWRDGEDEQYF.

This chain uses TRBV24-1 with TRBJ2-1, with a possible D match to TRBD1 (6 bases). Looked up from germline, CDR1 is KGHDR and CDR2 is SFDVKD. The V gene lost 3 bases and the J gene lost 4 bases, with 21 bases spanning the gap. This CDR3 has 18 amino acids. CDR3 DNA: TGTGCCACCAGTGATCCCTCGACAGGACGAGAGGGGTACAATGAGCAGTTCTTC. Its translation: CATSDPSTGREGYNEQFF.

V usage is TRBV15 and J usage is TRBJ1-3; 8 positions agree with TRBD1. This CDR3 contains 14 residues. Germline V gives CDR1 LNHNV, CDR2 YYDKDF (reference sequence). Unmatched junction bases numbered 2, after V lost 0 bases and J lost 7 bases. This CDR3 reads CATSRDQGANTIYF. The CDR3 region has the DNA TGTGCCACCAGCAGAGATCAGGGGGCGAACACCATATATTTT.

The chain recombines TRBV12-5 with TRBJ2-3; tentative D call: TRBD1 (5 bases). Germline values: CDR1 LGHNT, CDR2 FRNRAP. This CDR3 region has 14 residues. V lost 5 bases and J 2 bases, leaving 11 bases between the germline ends. The CDR3 sequence is CASGLRDFTDTQYF. CDR3 sequence (DNA): TGTGCTAGTGGTCTCAGGGATTTCACAGATACGCAGTATTTT.

This clone was seen only once. CDR3 DNA sequence: TGTGCCAGCAGCGGATCCGGGACAGGGGTTATTTCCTATAATTCACCCCTCCACTTT. Translated: CASSGSGTGVISYNSPLHF. The V call is TRBV7-8, the J call TRBJ1-6; 10 bases agree with TRBD1. V dropped 5 bases and J dropped 1; count of bases not matched to a gene: 11. CDR3 length: 19 residues. The germline gives CDR1 SGHVS, CDR2 FQNEAQ. The entire variable domain, with the rest obtained from reference TRBV7-8 and TRBJ1-6, is as follows: GAGVSQSPRYKVAKRGQDVALRCDPISGHVSLFWYQQALGQGPEFLTYFQNEAQLDKSGLPSDRFFAERPEGSVSTLKIQRTQQEDSAVYLCASSGSGTGVISYNSPLHFGNGTRLTVT.

J is TRBJ2-3 and V is TRBV28; the D gene is possibly TRBD1 (5 bases). The CDR3 contains 16 residues. The germline V gene has CDR1 MDHEN and CDR2 SYDVKM. The V end was cut by 5 bases, the J end by 0 bases, with 15 bases between. The CDR3 here is CASSPSTPGSTDTQYF. CDR3 nucleotide sequence: TGTGCCAGCAGTCCCTCCACTCCAGGGAGCACAGATACGCAGTATTTT. Based on the CDR3 plus reference TRBV28 and TRBJ2-3, the full variable domain is DVKVTQSSRYLVKRTGEKVFLECVQDMDHENMFWYRQDPGLGLRLIYFSYDVKMKEKGDIPEGYSVSREKKERFSLILESASTNQTSMYLCASSPSTPGSTDTQYFGPGTRLTVL.

V gene TRBV10-1 combines with J gene TRBJ2-1; 7 bases match TRBD2. CDR1 WNHNN and CDR2 SYGVQD come from the germline V gene (reference sequence). Trimming took 0 bases from V and 16 from J; bases not matched to a gene: 12. This CDR3 contains 14 residues. The CDR3 DNA follows: TGCGCCAGCAGTGAGTCGACTAGCAGCAAAAAGAAATTCTTC. Translation gives CASSESTSSKKKFF.

This chain uses TRBV9 with TRBJ2-5, with TRBD1 matching 7 bases. V dropped 0 bases and J dropped 6; count of bases not matched to a gene: 2. Germline V gene data show CDR1 as SGDLS and CDR2 as YYNGEE. The CDR3 has 13 residues. Written as DNA, the CDR3 is TGTGCCAGCAGCGTAGCGGGACAGAAGACCCAGTACTTC. Protein sequence: CASSVAGQKTQYF.

The chain joins TRBV13 to TRBJ1-1; D unresolved. The V end lost 6 bases, the J end lost 1 base, and 12 bases lay between the germline ends. CDR1 and CDR2 from the germline V gene are PRHDT and FYEKMQ (reference sequence). The CDR3 extends over 14 amino acids. CDR3 nucleotides: TGTGCCAGCAGACGGGTTTTGCAGAACACTGAAGCTTTCTTT. It specifies CASRRVLQNTEAFF.

This chain links TRBV5-1 with TRBJ2-3; 9 bases agree with TRBD1. The V segment lost 3 bases and the J segment 5 bases; nucleotides outside the gene matches: 4. CDR1 is SGHRS and CDR2 is YFSETQ in the germline V gene. The CDR3 spans 14 residues. For the CDR3, the DNA is TGCGCCAGCAGCTCGGGACAGGGAGAAGATACGCAGTATTTT. Protein product: CASSSGQGEDTQYF.

The CDR3 region has the DNA TGTGCCAGCAGTTATGTTCCGGAAGGACTCCACGAGCAGTACTTC. It codes for CASSYVPEGLHEQYF. The rearrangement links TRBV6-6 to TRBJ2-7; D possibly corresponds to TRBD2 (5 bases). V lost 3 bases and J lost 5, with 17 bases in between. Germline assignment: CDR1 MNHNY and CDR2 SVGAGI (reference sequence). This CDR3 is 15 amino acids long.

Only a few counts were recorded for this clone. The chain recombines TRBV4-3 with TRBJ1-2, with 7 bases fitting TRBD1. In germline, CDR1 is LGHNA, CDR2 YSLEER. V gave up 4 bases and J gave up 2 bases; unmatched junction bases: 13. The CDR3 spans 17 residues. Written as DNA, the CDR3 is TGCGCCAGCAGCCTCCAGGGGGGAACAGGAACAAACTATGGCTACACCTTC. It yields the protein CASSLQGGTGTNYGYTF.

V and J are TRBV11-3 and TRBJ2-7, with 11 positions matching TRBD2. The germline CDR1 and CDR2 sequences are SGHNT and YENEEA. CDR3 length: 16 amino acids. V gave up 5 bases and J gave up 2 bases; unmatched junction bases: 8. The CDR3 region has the DNA TGTGCCAGCAGCCCCGGGGCTAGCGGGGGGCCCTACGAGCAGTACTTC. It codes for CASSPGASGGPYEQYF.

The chain carries TRBV18 and TRBJ2-5, with a possible D match to TRBD2 (5 bases). Trimming took off 0 bases at V and 0 bases at J, with 11 bases between the two ends. CDR3 size: 16 residues. Germline CDR1 reads KGHSH; CDR2 reads LQKENI. The CDR3: CASSPPQRRYQETQYF. CDR3 DNA sequence: TGTGCCAGCTCACCACCGCAGCGGAGGTACCAAGAGACCCAGTACTTC.

The V gene is TRBV6-5, the J gene TRBJ1-2; D might be TRBD1 (5 bases). CDR1 and CDR2 (germline): MNHEY, SVGAGI. The CDR3 sequence is 14 residues long. Trimming removed 6 bases at V and 3 bases at J, with 14 bases between. The CDR3 sequence is CASSDPGFDYGYTF. CDR3 sequence (DNA): TGTGCCAGCAGCGACCCAGGGTTCGACTATGGCTACACCTTC.